These 14 T cell receptor beta chains were all obtained from the same sample, sequenced in a study of blood T cells in healthy people across ages. Combining a sample-barcoded 5' primer with a J-beta primer mix, a second PCR ran for about 7 to 11 cycles. Via MiXCR, TCRdb re-called the 5' RACE reads, giving one row per CDR3 protein. The sample holds approximately 730,000 distinct CDR3 sequences, roughly two fifths seen once. The sample taken for sequencing was blood. These receptors all stem from a woman aged 60-70 years in good health.

A word on this clonotype: A much bigger clone sits one base away, suggesting this may be a read error. The CDR3, as DNA: TGCAGTGCTAGAGATTCAGTAGGGAGCAATCAGCCCCAGCATTTT. As protein: CSARDSVGSNQPQHF. The genes are TRBV20-1 and TRBJ1-5, with D unresolved. Germline CDR1 and CDR2: DFQATT and SNEGSKA (reference sequence). With 0 bases removed from V and 1 base from J, the gap between germline ends came to 10 bases. CDR3 length: 15 amino acids.

This clonotype has a count of ten or more. The chain combines TRBV28 with TRBJ2-7, with D possibly TRBD1 on 6 matching bases. Trimming removed 4 bases from V and 4 bases from J, with 17 bases in between. In germline, CDR1 is MDHEN, CDR2 SYDVKM. The CDR3 has 15 residues. CDR3 DNA sequence: TGTGCCAGCAGTTCGGCAGGGGAGAATATGTACGAGCAGTACTTC. Its translation is CASSSAGENMYEQYF.

The gene calls are TRBV5-1 and TRBJ2-1; 12 bases agree with TRBD2. The germline gives CDR1 SGHRS, CDR2 YFSETQ. The CDR3 is made up of 19 amino acids. The V gene end was trimmed by 0 bases and the J gene end by 0 bases; junction bases not matched to a gene: 7. The CDR3 DNA reads as TGCGCCAGCAGCTTGGGACTAGCGGGGGCTCCCAGCTCCTACAATGAGCAGTTCTTC. Its translation: CASSLGLAGAPSSYNEQFF.

The chain recombines TRBV7-3 with TRBJ2-4; 8 nucleotides align to TRBD1. The J call may be wrong; the DNA end is better matched by TRBJ2-7. Germline loops: CDR1 SGHTA, CDR2 FQGTGA. The CDR3 loop spans 15 amino acids. CDR3 coding DNA: TGTGCCAGCGGCTCCACAGGGGGACAAGGCCACGAGCAGTACTTC. The encoded protein is CASGSTGGQGHEQYF.

The chain recombines TRBV9 with TRBJ2-5, with 11 bases that match TRBD2. CDR1 is SGDLS and CDR2 is YYNGEE in the germline V gene. The CDR3 has 16 residues. After removal of 3 bases from V and 4 bases from J, the junction contained 8 bases not matched to a gene. CDR3 region: CASSGTSGSTAETQYF. For the CDR3, the DNA is TGTGCCAGCAGCGGAACTAGCGGGAGTACCGCAGAGACCCAGTACTTC.

The chain has TRBV5-6 and TRBJ1-1; D is undetermined. CDR1 is SGHDT, CDR2 YYEEEE, per germline. The V end lost 3 bases, the J end lost 1 base, and 10 bases lay between the germline ends. This CDR3 comprises 14 residues. The CDR3 DNA follows: TGTGCCAGCAGCTACGGACGGCCGAACACTGAAGCTTTCTTT. Translated: CASSYGRPNTEAFF.

This clonotype turned up a few times. The chain is built from TRBV28 and TRBJ2-7; TRBD1 agrees at 9 bases. The CDR3 is 15 residues long. After removal of 6 bases from V and 3 bases from J, the junction contained 9 bases not matched to a gene. Germline loops: CDR1 MDHEN, CDR2 SYDVKM. The CDR3 nucleotides are TGTGCCAGCAGGGACCCGGGACAGGGCCACTACGAGCAGTACTTC. The encoded protein is CASRDPGQGHYEQYF. Full variable domain (outside the CDR3, taken from reference TRBV28 and TRBJ2-7): DVKVTQSSRYLVKRTGEKVFLECVQDMDHENMFWYRQDPGLGLRLIYFSYDVKMKEKGDIPEGYSVSREKKERFSLILESASTNQTSMYLCASRDPGQGHYEQYFGPGTRLTVT.

This clonotype was seen a handful of times. The chain links TRBV5-6 to TRBJ2-7; tentative D call: TRBD2 (5 bases). The CDR3 runs 17 residues. Trimming cost V 1 base and J 2 bases, with 19 bases left between them. CDR1 and CDR2 (germline): SGHDT, YYEEEE. This CDR3 is CASSLFFAGKRPYEQYF. CDR3 nucleotides: TGTGCCAGCAGCTTGTTTTTCGCCGGGAAAAGACCCTACGAGCAGTACTTC. Variable domain in full (rest from reference TRBV5-6 and TRBJ2-7): DAGVTQSPTHLIKTRGQQVTLRCSPKSGHDTVSWYQQALGQGPQFIFQYYEEEERQRGNFPDRFSGHQFPNYSSELNVNALLLGDSALYLCASSLFFAGKRPYEQYFGPGTRLTVT.

The chain carries TRBV13 and TRBJ2-1, with D tentatively TRBD1 (5 bases). Trimming removed 0 bases at V and 2 bases at J, with 8 bases between. The CDR3 runs to 15 residues. The germline CDR1 and CDR2 sequences are PRHDT and FYEKMQ (reference sequence). CDR3 in amino acids: CASSLGRGTYNEQFF. DNA of the CDR3: TGTGCCAGCAGCTTAGGTAGGGGAACCTACAATGAGCAGTTCTTC.

This chain uses TRBV10-1 with TRBJ2-3; TRBD2 agrees at 8 bases. V was pared by 3 bases and J by 0 bases, with 8 bases of the junction left unmatched. The CDR3 is 17 amino acids. Germline V gives CDR1 WNHNN, CDR2 SYGVQD (reference sequence). The CDR3 DNA reads TGCGCCAGCAGTGAAGGCGGGGGGCCGCCTAGCACAGATACGCAGTATTTT. Translating gives CASSEGGGPPSTDTQYF.

This chain links TRBV29-1 with TRBJ2-3; the match to TRBD2 covers 8 bases. CDR1 SQVTM and CDR2 ANQGSEA come from the germline V gene. J lost 3 bases, V lost 2 bases, and 7 bases had no gene match. The CDR3 is 15 residues long. The chain's CDR3 is CSVELAGGLTDTQYF. The CDR3 DNA sequence: TGCAGCGTTGAATTGGCGGGGGGCCTAACAGATACGCAGTATTTT.

This clonotype was observed a few times. J is TRBJ2-7 and V is TRBV7-2; D might be TRBD1 (6 bases). The CDR3 is made up of 14 amino acids. Germline V gene data show CDR1 as SGHTA and CDR2 as FQGNSA. V lost 4 bases, J lost 1 base, and 11 bases lay in between. In DNA, the CDR3 is TGTGCCAGCAGCTCCCGGGACAAATCCTACGAGCAGTACTTC. Residues: CASSSRDKSYEQYF. Combining the CDR3 with reference TRBV7-2 and TRBJ2-7 gives the whole variable domain GAGVSQSPSNKVTEKGKDVELRCDPISGHTALYWYRQSLGQGLEFLIYFQGNSAPDKSGLPSDRFSAERTGGSVSTLTIQRTQQEDSAVYLCASSSRDKSYEQYFGPGTRLTVT.

This sequence joins TRBV15 and TRBJ2-7; 10 bases match TRBD2. The germline CDR1 and CDR2 sequences are LNHNV and YYDKDF (reference sequence). J was trimmed by 2 bases and V by 4 bases; bases with no gene match: 11. The CDR3 runs to 17 residues. The CDR3 loop reads CATSIHRTSGIPYEQYF. The DNA for the CDR3 is TGTGCCACCAGCATTCACCGGACTAGCGGCATCCCCTACGAGCAGTACTTC.

Details on this clonotype: Compared with germline, one end of the junction differs, possibly owing to a read error. The V gene is TRBV7-8, the J gene TRBJ2-1; the D gene is possibly TRBD2 (5 bases). Germline V gene data show CDR1 as SGHVS and CDR2 as FQNEAQ. CDR3 size: 13 residues. Here the CDR3 reads CASSLGDYNKQFF. The CDR3 bases are TGTGCCAGCAGCTTAGGAGACTACAATAAGCAGTTCTTC.